This T cell receptor beta chain appears in the sequencing data of a study of regulatory T cells in long-lasting Graves disease. Library construction for TCR beta used iRepertoire HTBI primers and Arm-PCR of CDR3 regions. TCRdb recomputed calls from the multiplex PCR reads with MiXCR, one row per CDR3 protein. The sample contains 320,000 or so distinct CDR3 sequences, over 15% of which appear only once. Time point in this sample: newly diagnosed GD, antithyroid drugs for less than 3 months. With RNA extracted from PBMCs as input, the TCR library was made. Comment on this clonotype: The antigen is undetermined.

Germline V CDR1 and CDR2: SGHTA, FQGTGA. This CDR3 has 14 residues. V gave up 5 bases and J gave up 4 bases; unmatched junction bases: 7. General study results and limits: TRBV28, TRBJ1-2 and TRBJ2-5 emerged as the favored segments in persistent disease.

The source material was peripheral blood mononuclear cells (PBMCs), sampled at new diagnosis, from a patient treated with antithyroid drugs. This clonotype was obtained from a female donor with Graves disease. J is TRBJ2-7 and V is TRBV7-3; 8 bases agree with TRBD2. The CDR3 region has the DNA TGTGCCAGCAGCGCGGGACTAGACTGGTACGAGCAGTACTTC. Translating gives CASSAGLDWYEQYF.